This TCR beta chain is drawn from a study of T cell repertoires in cytomegalovirus infection. Study-level background: CMV epitopes used comprised recently identified HLA-C-restricted ones and well-studied HLA-B-restricted ones.

MiXCR was run by TCRdb on the reads, yielding one entry per CDR3 protein. The sample has approximately 910,000 distinct CDR3 sequences; approximately 30% are singletons. Regarding this clonotype: Its target is not known.

The germline V gene encodes CDR1 SNHLY and CDR2 FYNNEI. The CDR3 runs to 18 residues. Germline trimming cut 4 bases from V and 7 bases from J; bases unmatched to any gene: 14. Study-level findings and limits: Predominance within the ex vivo response was attributable to HLA-C-restricted CMV-specific TCR beta clonotypes.

The genes are TRBV2 and TRBJ2-3, with TRBD2 identical over 13 bases. The TCR was taken from a human donor in good health (CMV status not recorded). Some clones in this sample may be carry-over from other donors' samples. The source was cultured CD8+ T cells from PBMCs, collected from culture after CMV antigen stimulation. The CDR3 loop is CASSAGAGLAGETNTQYF. The CDR3 DNA reads TGTGCCAGCAGTGCGGGGGCTGGACTAGCGGGGGAAACAAATACGCAGTATTTT. The full variable domain, in which reference TRBV2 and TRBJ2-3 provide the parts outside the CDR3, is EPEVTQTPSHQVTQMGQEVILRCVPISNHLYFYWYRQILGQKVEFLVSFYNNEISEKSEIFDDQFSVERPDGSNFTLKIRSTKLEDSAMYFCASSAGAGLAGETNTQYFGPGTRLTVL.